The T cell receptor (beta chain) described here comes from a study of blood T cell repertoires in COVID-19. TCRdb's table, derived via immunoSEQ multiplex PCR, lists solely in-frame clones and lacks some. The data show over 250,000 clones, 85% to 90% seen once. The CDR3 sequence is 15 residues long. Germline loops: CDR1 SGHRS, CDR2 YFSETQ. After removal of 3 bases from V and 0 bases from J, the junction contained 3 bases not matched to a gene. This chain links TRBV5-1 with TRBJ1-1; 9 nucleotides match TRBD1. This clonotype originated in a woman between 18 and 29 years old who had recovered from COVID-19. The specimen sequenced was PBMCs or T cells enriched from blood (not recorded which). CDR3 nucleotide sequence: TGCGCCAGCAGCTGGGGACAGGGCCTGAACACTGAAGCTTTCTTT. Its protein is CASSWGQGLNTEAFF.